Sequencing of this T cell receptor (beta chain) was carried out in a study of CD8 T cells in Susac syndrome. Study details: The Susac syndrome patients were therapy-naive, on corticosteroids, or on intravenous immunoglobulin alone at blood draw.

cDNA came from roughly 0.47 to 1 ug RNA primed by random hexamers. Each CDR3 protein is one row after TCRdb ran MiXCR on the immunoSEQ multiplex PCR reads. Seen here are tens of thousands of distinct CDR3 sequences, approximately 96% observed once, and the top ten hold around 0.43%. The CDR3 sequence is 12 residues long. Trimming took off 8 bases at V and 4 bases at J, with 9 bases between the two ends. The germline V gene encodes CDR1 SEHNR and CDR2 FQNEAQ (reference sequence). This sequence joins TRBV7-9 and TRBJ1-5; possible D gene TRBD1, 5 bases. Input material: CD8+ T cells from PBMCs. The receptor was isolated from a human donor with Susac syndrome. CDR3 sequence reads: CASGGGNQPQHF. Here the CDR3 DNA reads TGTGCCAGCGGGGGGGGGAATCAGCCCCAGCATTTT.